Sequencing of this T cell receptor beta chain was carried out in a study of human versus mouse CDR3 diversity and MHC coevolution (dated by TCRdb to the late 2010s). About the study as a whole: According to reports, the immunoSEQ assay detects one in 200,000 T cells and minimizes multiplex PCR amplification bias. Repertoires of human naive CD4 T cells were used as a reference for TCR selection on multiple MHC II alleles and were compared against human-TCR-locus transgenic mice carrying single MHC II. Across mouse and human samples, each sample had between roughly 0.6 x 10^7 and 1.7 x 10^7 valid reads. The human cohort comprised three healthy volunteer blood donors, one aged 30 to 40, one aged 40 to 50 and one aged 60 to 70 at collection. Broader findings and caveats from the paper: On average, more CDR3 deletions and insertions were observed in humans than in mice, indicating greater exonuclease and TdT activity. According to iCHAO1 estimates, humans had the largest TCR beta repertoire, about 1.6 million clonotypes, which was attributed likely to selection by multiple MHC II molecules. Among all the groups compared, the lowest clonal inequality scores came from most of the three human donors. Repertoire diversity was not considered directly comparable between humans and mice because human T cells were selected on over 5 MHC II alleles.

The QIAGEN blood and tissue kit was used to extract genomic DNA from the sorted cells, and that DNA was then quantified on a NanoDrop 1000. Using multiplex PCR of genomic DNA, the immunoSEQ platform deep sequenced and quantified the TCR alpha and beta chains. The authors processed their data as follows. Annotation of the TCR sequences relied on IMGT gene and region definitions. Out-of-frame rearrangements were used as a proxy for the preselection repertoire and compared with in-frame clonotypes. The iCHAO1 estimator provided with the immunoSEQ platform was used to estimate repertoire size. A Gini index, which is based on the Lorenz curve, was applied to in-frame amino acid clonotypes to measure clonal inequality. The intersect function of the R package tcR was used to count shared clonotypes, and the Jaccard index was used to score similarity. The R prcomp function was used without normalization to run principal component analysis of V, J and V-J usage frequencies. Not all clones reach the TCRdb copy of this immuneACCESS table, which keeps in-frame sequences only. Checked studies attribute under half of the gap to unresolved V genes and leave the rest unexplained. V, J and clone size derive from that table, while D and trimming were established from the DNA sequence. The sample yields 50,000 to 70,000 clones; roughly 93% were counted once. The ten largest clonotypes hold about 19% of the sample.

Fluorescence-activated cell sorting was used to isolate naive CD4 T cells, defined as CD45RO-negative and CD62L-positive, from PBMCs. Each donor gave approximately 47 ml of fresh peripheral blood, from which PBMCs were isolated by Ficoll density centrifugation. Sorting was performed on a FACSAria III instrument, with purity above 85% for all samples. The germline V gene (reference sequence) sets CDR1 to LNHNV and CDR2 to YYDKDF. Unmatched junction bases come to 6, with V trimmed by 2 bases and J by 6 bases. From the cysteine through the phenylalanine, the CDR3 covers 16 amino acids. The kept DNA is CDR3 alone, 48 bases in frame from the first base. Remarks on this clone: Its recognized antigen is unknown. No base-level quality is on record; no much larger clone is a single base apart.

The chain joins TRBV15 to TRBJ2-1, and TRBD1 aligns with 11 junction nucleotides. Sample: naive CD4+ T cells from blood. The sample's cell subset or site label is to be understood as: CD45RO-negative CD62L-positive naive CD4 T cells. This TCR was recovered from a person between 55 and 69 years old in good health. The DNA is TGTGCCACCAGCAGACCCGGGACAGGGGGGAGCAATGAGCAGTTCTTC. It encodes CATSRPGTGGSNEQFF.